The clone carrying this T cell receptor (beta chain) appeared a single time. Its matching antigen is unknown. This table comes from immunoSEQ multiplex PCR, and its TCRdb copy is limited to in-frame clones, with some not included. The sample has tens of thousands of clones, about 90% seen once. These data come from a study of siplizumab effects on memory and regulatory T cells. This CDR3 is 14 amino acids long. Germline lookup yields CDR1 MNHEY and CDR2 SMNVEV (reference sequence). Trimming shortened V by 1 base and J by 4 bases, and 10 bases separated the two germline ends. Whole-study findings and limits: Controls showed an average of roughly 27% Treg-derived mappable alloreactive CD4+ clones, while siplizumab showed around 73%. Roughly 75-96% of dividing CD4+ or CD8+ clones were without an attributable naive or memory phenotype.

The chain is built from TRBV27 and TRBJ1-1; TRBD1 might be the D (5 bases). Sequenced input: naive CD8+ T cells sorted from blood. The TCR originated in a human donor in good health. The CDR3 is CASSLFGQGTEAFF. As DNA, the CDR3 is TGTGCCAGCAGTTTATTCGGTCAGGGCACTGAAGCTTTCTTT.